This TCR beta chain comes out of a study of cytomegalovirus exposure and HLA in healthy donors. PCR employed 60 Vbeta and 13 Jbeta primers. This table comes from immunoSEQ multiplex PCR, and its TCRdb copy is limited to in-frame clones, with some not included. The table shows about 95,000 clones, with approximately 85% occurring only once. Concerning this clone: Its target is not known.

Every donor was a healthy person donating bone marrow. Study results and caveats: Common viral pathogens seemed to be connected with several of the most significant clusters, according to a later analysis. In a later analysis, specific HLA alleles were associated with about 18,000 TCR beta sequences at a 0.05 false discovery rate. Later findings reportedly placed an Asian-associated ancestry cluster below the approximately 630-donor mean for N-insertions.

With V trimmed by 6 bases and J by 7 bases, 6 bases remained unmatched. Germline values: CDR1 KGHSH, CDR2 LQKENI. This CDR3 region has 14 residues. This chain uses TRBV18 with TRBJ2-3, with TRBD2 identical over 11 bases. The clonotype originates from a man aged 30 to 45 in good health and CMV-seropositive. Sequencing input: PBMCs. The CDR3 nucleotides are TGTGCCAGCTCCCCAACTAGCGGGAGAAATACGCAGTATTTT. Residues: CASSPTSGRNTQYF. Full variable domain (outside the CDR3, taken from reference TRBV18 and TRBJ2-3): NAGVMQNPRHLVRRRGQEARLRCSPMKGHSHVYWYRQLPEEGLKFMVYLQKENIIDESGMPKERFSAEFPKEGPSILRIQQVVRGDSAAYFCASSPTSGRNTQYFGPGTRLTVL.